This T cell receptor (beta chain) appears in the sequencing data of a study of blood T cells in healthy people across ages. A sample-barcoded 5' primer and a J-beta primer mix were used in a second PCR of roughly 7 to 12 cycles. TCRdb re-called the 5' RACE reads through MiXCR, storing one row per CDR3 protein. The sample lists over 500,000 distinct CDR3 sequences; around 50% were seen once. The length of the CDR3 is 14 residues. Deletions cut 4 bases from V and 6 bases from J, with 15 bases between. The germline V gene encodes CDR1 MGHRA and CDR2 YSYEKL. The source material was blood. The V and J genes are TRBV4-1 and TRBJ1-2, with D perhaps matching TRBD1 (5 bases). This TCR was recovered from a woman older than 75 in good health. Here the CDR3 reads CASSPPGREHGYTF. CDR3 DNA sequence: TGCGCCAGCAGCCCGCCGGGCAGGGAACATGGCTACACCTTC.